This entry describes one TCR beta chain. This entry belongs to a study of blood T cells in healthy people across ages. With a J-beta primer mix and a sample-barcoded 5' primer, a second PCR ran roughly 6 to 11 cycles. TCRdb fed the 5' RACE reads into MiXCR, producing one record per CDR3 protein. The profile shows around 1,800,000 distinct CDR3 sequences, about two fifths of them singletons. Germline V lookup: CDR1 DFQATT, CDR2 SNEGSKA (reference sequence). CDR3 length: 14 residues. Trimming stripped 6 bases from V and 2 bases from J, with 17 bases between. The sample taken for sequencing was blood. The source is a human donor in good health. V usage is TRBV20-1 and J usage is TRBJ2-7; TRBD2 might be the D (7 bases). The CDR3 here is CSARRGGGTYEQYF. In DNA form, the CDR3 reads TGCAGTGCCCGACGCGGGGGCGGCACCTACGAGCAGTACTTC.